What follows is one T cell receptor (beta chain) and its context. V lost 1 base and J lost 3, with 5 bases in between. CDR3 length: 13 residues. Germline values: CDR1 SGHNT, CDR2 YYREEE (reference sequence). Produced via immunoSEQ multiplex PCR; TCRdb's table is partial and in-frame only. This table holds 85,000 to 90,000 clones, 94% found once. This entry is derived from a study of T cell changes during pregnancy in multiple sclerosis. The rearrangement uses TRBV5-4 and TRBJ1-3; D gene uncertain. The source is a female donor in good health, enrolled as a control in a pregnancy study. The source material was peripheral blood, sampled after pregnancy. Written as DNA, the CDR3 is TGTGCCAGCAGCTTGTATAGTGGAAACACCATATATTTT. Residues: CASSLYSGNTIYF.